This TCR beta chain was documented in a study of naive and memory T cell subsets. Per germline, CDR1 DFQATT and CDR2 SNEGSKA (reference sequence). The V gene end was trimmed by 4 bases and the J gene end by 6 bases; junction bases not matched to a gene: 9. The CDR3 runs to 14 residues. Both TRBC1 and TRBC2 were covered by a beta constant-region primer of two equimolar oligonucleotides. TCRdb fed the UMI-ligation and nested PCR reads into MiXCR, producing one record per CDR3 protein. The table lists about 85,000 distinct CDR3 sequences, over 10% of them singletons. The rearrangement joins TRBV20-1 to TRBJ2-3, with 8 positions matching TRBD1. The material sequenced was central memory CD4+ T cells from blood. The source of this sequence is a human donor in good health. The CDR3: CSAKDRVTSDTQYF. In nucleotides, the CDR3 is TGCAGTGCTAAGGACAGGGTGACATCGGATACGCAGTATTTT.